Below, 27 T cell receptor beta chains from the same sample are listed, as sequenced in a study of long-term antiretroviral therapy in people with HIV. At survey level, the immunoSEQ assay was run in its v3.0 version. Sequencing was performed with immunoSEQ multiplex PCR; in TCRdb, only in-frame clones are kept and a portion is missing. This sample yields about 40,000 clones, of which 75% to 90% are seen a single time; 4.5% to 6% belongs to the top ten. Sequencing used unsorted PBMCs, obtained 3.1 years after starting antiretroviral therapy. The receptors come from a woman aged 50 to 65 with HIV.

CDR3 coding DNA: TGTGCCAGCAGCGGGTACGGGGGGGCTAGCACAGATACGCAGTATTTT. It specifies CASSGYGGASTDTQYF. The chain combines TRBV9 with TRBJ2-3, with 8 bases lining up with TRBD2. Trimming at V came to 3 bases and at J to 0 bases, leaving 6 bases not matched to a gene. The CDR3 extends over 16 amino acids. Germline CDR1 SGDLS, CDR2 YYNGEE. Filled out from reference TRBV9 and TRBJ2-3, the complete variable domain reads DSGVTQTPKHLITATGQRVTLRCSPRSGDLSVYWYQQSLDQGLQFLIQYYNGEERAKGNILERFSAQQFPDLHSELNLSSLELGDSALYFCASSGYGGASTDTQYFGPGTRLTVL.

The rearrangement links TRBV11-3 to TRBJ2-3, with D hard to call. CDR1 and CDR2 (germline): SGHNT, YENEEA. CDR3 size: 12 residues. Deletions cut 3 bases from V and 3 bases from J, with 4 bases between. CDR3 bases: TGTGCCAGCAGCTTTTTTACAGATACGCAGTATTTT. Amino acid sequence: CASSFFTDTQYF.

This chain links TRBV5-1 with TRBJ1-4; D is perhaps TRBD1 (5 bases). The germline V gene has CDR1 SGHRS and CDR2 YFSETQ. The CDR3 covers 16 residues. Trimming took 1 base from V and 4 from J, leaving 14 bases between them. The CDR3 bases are TGCGCCAGCAGCTTGTTGTACACAGGAATTAATGAAAAACTGTTTTTT. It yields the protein CASSLLYTGINEKLFF.

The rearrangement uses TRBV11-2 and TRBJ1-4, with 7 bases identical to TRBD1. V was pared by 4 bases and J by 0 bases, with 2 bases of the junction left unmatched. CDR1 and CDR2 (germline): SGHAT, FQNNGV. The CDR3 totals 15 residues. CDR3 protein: CASSSQGATNEKLFF. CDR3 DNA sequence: TGTGCCAGCAGCTCTCAGGGGGCAACTAATGAAAAACTGTTTTTT.

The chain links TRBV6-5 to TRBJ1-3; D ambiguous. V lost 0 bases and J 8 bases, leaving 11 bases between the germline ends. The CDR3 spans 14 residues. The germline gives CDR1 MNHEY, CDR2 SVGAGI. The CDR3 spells CASSYSRTRDTIYF. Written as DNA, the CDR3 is TGTGCCAGCAGTTACTCCAGAACGCGGGACACCATATATTTT.

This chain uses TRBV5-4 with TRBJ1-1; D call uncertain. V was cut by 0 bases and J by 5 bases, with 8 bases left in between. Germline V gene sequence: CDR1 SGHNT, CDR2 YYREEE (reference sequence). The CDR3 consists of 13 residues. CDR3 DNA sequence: TGTGCCAGCAGCTTGGCTTACGATACTGAAGCTTTCTTT. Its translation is CASSLAYDTEAFF.

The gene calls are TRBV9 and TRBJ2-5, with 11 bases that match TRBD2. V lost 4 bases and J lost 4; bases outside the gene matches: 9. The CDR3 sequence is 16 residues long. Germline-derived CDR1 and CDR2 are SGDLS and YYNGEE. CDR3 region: CASSPNALAGGETQYF. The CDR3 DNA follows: TGTGCCAGCAGCCCCAACGCCCTAGCGGGAGGAGAGACCCAGTACTTC.

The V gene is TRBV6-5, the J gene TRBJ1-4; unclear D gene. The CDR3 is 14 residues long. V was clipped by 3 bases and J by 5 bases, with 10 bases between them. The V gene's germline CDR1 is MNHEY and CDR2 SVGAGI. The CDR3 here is CASSYGGPNEKLFF. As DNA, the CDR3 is TGTGCCAGCAGTTATGGCGGCCCGAATGAAAAACTGTTTTTT.

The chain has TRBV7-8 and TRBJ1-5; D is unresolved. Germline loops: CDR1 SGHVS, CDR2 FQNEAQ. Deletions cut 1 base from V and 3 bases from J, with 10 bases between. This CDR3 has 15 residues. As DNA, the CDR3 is TGTGCCAGCAGCTTAGTTAGCGGTTACAATCAGCCCCAGCATTTT. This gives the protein CASSLVSGYNQPQHF.

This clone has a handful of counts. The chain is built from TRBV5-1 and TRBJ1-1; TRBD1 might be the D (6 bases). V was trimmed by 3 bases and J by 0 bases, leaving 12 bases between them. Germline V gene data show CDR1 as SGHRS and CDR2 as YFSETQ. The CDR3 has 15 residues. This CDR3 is CASSSQGFLNTEAFF. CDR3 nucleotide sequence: TGCGCCAGCAGCTCACAGGGATTCCTGAACACTGAAGCTTTCTTT.

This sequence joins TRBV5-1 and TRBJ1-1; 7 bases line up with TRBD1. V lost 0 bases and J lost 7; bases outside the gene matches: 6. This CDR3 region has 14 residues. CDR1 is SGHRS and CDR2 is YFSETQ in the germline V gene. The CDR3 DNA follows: TGCGCCAGCAGCTTGGTGGACAGGAGCGATGAAGCTTTCTTT. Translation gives CASSLVDRSDEAFF. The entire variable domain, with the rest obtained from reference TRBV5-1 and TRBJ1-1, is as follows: KAGVTQTPRYLIKTRGQQVTLSCSPISGHRSVSWYQQTPGQGLQFLFEYFSETQRNKGNFPGRFSGRQFSNSRSEMNVSTLELGDSALYLCASSLVDRSDEAFFGQGTRLTVV.

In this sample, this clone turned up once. Here the CDR3 DNA reads TGTGCCAGCAGCCCAAATCGGGCTAGCGGGGCAATGGGTCAAGAGACCCAGTACTTC. This translates into CASSPNRASGAMGQETQYF. The chain is built from TRBV7-9 and TRBJ2-5; 9 bases are shared with TRBD2. Unmatched junction bases numbered 18, after V lost 5 bases and J lost 2 bases. CDR3 length: 19 residues. CDR1 and CDR2 (germline): SEHNR, FQNEAQ (reference sequence).

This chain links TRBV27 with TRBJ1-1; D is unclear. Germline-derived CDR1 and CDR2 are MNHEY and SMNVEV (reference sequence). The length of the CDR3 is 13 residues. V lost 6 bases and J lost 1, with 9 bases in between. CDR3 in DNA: TGTGCCAGCAGGTTCCGGGAGAACACTGAAGCTTTCTTT. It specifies CASRFRENTEAFF.

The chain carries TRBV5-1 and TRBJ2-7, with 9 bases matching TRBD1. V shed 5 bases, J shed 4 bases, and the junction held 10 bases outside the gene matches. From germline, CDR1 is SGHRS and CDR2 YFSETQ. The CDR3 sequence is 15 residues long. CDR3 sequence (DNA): TGCGCCAGCAGTCGTCCCGGGACAGGGATTTACGAGCAGTACTTC. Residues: CASSRPGTGIYEQYF.

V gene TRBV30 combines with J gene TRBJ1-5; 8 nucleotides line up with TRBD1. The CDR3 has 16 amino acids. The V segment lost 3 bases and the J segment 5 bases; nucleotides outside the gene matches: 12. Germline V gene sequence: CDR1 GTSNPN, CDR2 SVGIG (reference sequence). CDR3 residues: CAWSPAGQGADQPQHF. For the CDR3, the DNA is TGTGCCTGGAGCCCAGCGGGGCAGGGGGCCGATCAGCCCCAGCATTTT.

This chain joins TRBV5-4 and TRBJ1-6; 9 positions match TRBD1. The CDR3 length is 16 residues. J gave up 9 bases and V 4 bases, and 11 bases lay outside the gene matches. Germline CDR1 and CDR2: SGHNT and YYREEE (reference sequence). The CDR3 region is CASSATSQGAGSPLHF. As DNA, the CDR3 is TGTGCCAGCAGCGCCACGTCACAGGGGGCCGGTTCACCCCTCCACTTT.

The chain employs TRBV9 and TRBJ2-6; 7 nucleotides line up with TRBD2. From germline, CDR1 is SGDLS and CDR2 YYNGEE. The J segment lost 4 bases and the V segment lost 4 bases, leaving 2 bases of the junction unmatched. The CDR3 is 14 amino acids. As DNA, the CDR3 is TGTGCCAGCAGCACGGGAGGAGGGGCCAACGTCCTGACTTTC. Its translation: CASSTGGGANVLTF.

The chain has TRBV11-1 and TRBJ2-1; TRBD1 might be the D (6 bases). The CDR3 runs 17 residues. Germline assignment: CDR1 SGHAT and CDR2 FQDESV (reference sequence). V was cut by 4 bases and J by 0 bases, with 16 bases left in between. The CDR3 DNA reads TGTGCCAGCAGCTATTACCCAGGGGCGAGCTCCTACAATGAGCAGTTCTTC. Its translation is CASSYYPGASSYNEQFF.

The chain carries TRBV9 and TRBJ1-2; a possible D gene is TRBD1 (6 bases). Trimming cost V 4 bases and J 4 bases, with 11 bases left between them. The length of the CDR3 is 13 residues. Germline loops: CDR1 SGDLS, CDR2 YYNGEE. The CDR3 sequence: CASSPRTAYGYTF. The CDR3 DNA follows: TGTGCCAGCAGCCCTCGGACAGCCTATGGCTACACCTTC.

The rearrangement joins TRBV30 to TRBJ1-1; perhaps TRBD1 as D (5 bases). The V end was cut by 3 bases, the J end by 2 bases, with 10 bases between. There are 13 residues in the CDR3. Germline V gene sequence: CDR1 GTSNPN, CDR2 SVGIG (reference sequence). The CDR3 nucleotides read TGTGCCTGGAGGCAGGACACCAACACTGAAGCTTTCTTT. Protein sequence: CAWRQDTNTEAFF. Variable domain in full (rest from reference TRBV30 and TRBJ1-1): SQTIHQWPATLVQPVGSPLSLECTVEGTSNPNLYWYRQAAGRGLQLLFYSVGIGQISSEVPQNLSASRPQDRQFILSSKKLLLSDSGFYLCAWRQDTNTEAFFGQGTRLTVV.

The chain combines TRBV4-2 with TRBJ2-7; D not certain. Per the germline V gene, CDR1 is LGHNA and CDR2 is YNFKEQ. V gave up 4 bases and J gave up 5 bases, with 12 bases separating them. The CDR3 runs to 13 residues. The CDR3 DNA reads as TGTGCCAGCAGCCTTTTCTTCGGTGACGAGCAGTACTTC. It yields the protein CASSLFFGDEQYF.

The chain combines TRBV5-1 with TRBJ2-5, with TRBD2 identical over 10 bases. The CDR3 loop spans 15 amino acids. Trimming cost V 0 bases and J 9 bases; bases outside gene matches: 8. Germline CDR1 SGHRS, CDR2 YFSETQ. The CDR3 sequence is CASSLESSGGSAQYF. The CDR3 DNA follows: TGCGCCAGCAGCTTGGAGTCTAGCGGGGGCAGTGCCCAGTACTTC.

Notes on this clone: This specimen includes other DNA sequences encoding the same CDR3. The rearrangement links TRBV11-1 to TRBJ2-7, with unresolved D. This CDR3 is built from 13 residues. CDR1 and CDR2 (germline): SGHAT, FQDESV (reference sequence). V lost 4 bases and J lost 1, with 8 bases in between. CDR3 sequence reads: CASSWGGSYEQYF. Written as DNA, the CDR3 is TGTGCCAGCAGCTGGGGTGGATCCTACGAGCAGTACTTC.

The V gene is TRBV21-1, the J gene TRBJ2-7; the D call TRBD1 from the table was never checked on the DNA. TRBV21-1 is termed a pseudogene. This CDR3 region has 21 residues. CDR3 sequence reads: CASSNTPLGQFPIHLSYEQYF. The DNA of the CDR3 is TGTGCCAGCAGCAATACCCCCTTGGGGCAGTTCCCAATCCATCTCTCCTACGAGCAGTACTTC.

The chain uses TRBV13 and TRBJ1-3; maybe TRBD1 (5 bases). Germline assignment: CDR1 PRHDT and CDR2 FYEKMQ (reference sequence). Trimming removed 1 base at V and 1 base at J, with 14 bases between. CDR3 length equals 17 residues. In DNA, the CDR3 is TGTGCCAGCAGCTTAGTACGGGACCTAAGGTCTGGAAACACCATATATTTT. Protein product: CASSLVRDLRSGNTIYF.

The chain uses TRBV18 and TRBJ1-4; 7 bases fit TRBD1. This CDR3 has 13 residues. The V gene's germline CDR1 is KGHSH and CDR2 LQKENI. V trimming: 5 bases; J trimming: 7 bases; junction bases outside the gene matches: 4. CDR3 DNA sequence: TGTGCCAGCTCATCGCAGGGGGTTGAAAAACTGTTTTTT. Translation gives CASSSQGVEKLFF.

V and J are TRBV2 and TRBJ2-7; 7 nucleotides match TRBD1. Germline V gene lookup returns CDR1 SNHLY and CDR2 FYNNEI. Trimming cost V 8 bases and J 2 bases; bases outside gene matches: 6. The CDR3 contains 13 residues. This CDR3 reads CASDYRGTYEQYF. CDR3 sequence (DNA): TGTGCCAGCGACTACAGGGGAACCTACGAGCAGTACTTC.